This TCR beta chain was profiled in a study of blood T cell repertoires in COVID-19. Study-wide context: Researchers got acute and convalescent COVID-19 samples from the United States, Italy and Spain.

Original methodology: From reference gene primer amplification, estimates of nucleated cell counts were derived. TCRdb's copy holds only in-frame clones and misses some; the assay was immunoSEQ multiplex PCR. V and J calls and clone size are as listed in that table; D and trimming were resolved from the DNA. Among some 220,000 clones listed, roughly 84% were seen once. Per the germline V gene, CDR1 is SGHRS and CDR2 is YFSETQ. J lost 7 bases, V lost 4 bases, and 6 bases had no gene match. The length of the CDR3 is 15 residues. V and J are TRBV5-1 and TRBJ1-6; 9 nucleotides line up with TRBD1. The receptor was isolated from a woman aged 60 to 75 who had recovered from COVID-19. Specimen: peripheral blood. The CDR3 spells CASSLGQGGNSPLHF. The CDR3 DNA reads TGCGCCAGCAGCCTGGGACAGGGAGGAAATTCACCCCTCCACTTT. Using reference TRBV5-1 and TRBJ1-6 for the parts outside the CDR3, the full variable domain is KAGVTQTPRYLIKTRGQQVTLSCSPISGHRSVSWYQQTPGQGLQFLFEYFSETQRNKGNFPGRFSGRQFSNSRSEMNVSTLELGDSALYLCASSLGQGGNSPLHFGNGTRLTVT.